This TCR beta chain emerged from a study of CD8 T cells in Susac syndrome. Germline V CDR1 and CDR2: MNHEY, SVGAGI. There are 12 residues in the CDR3. Whole-study findings and limits: Regarding the TCR sequencing and HLA analysis, the study admitted that a relatively small number of individuals were involved.

Reverse transcription of about 0.5 to 1 ug RNA was carried out with random hexamers. Across 54 Vbeta and 13 Jbeta, TCR beta CDR3 was amplified with immunoSEQ multiplex PCR. Each CDR3 protein is one row after TCRdb ran MiXCR on the immunoSEQ multiplex PCR reads. This table has about 130,000 distinct CDR3 sequences, approximately 90% appearing once. This clonotype was picked up one time. Its antigen remains unknown. An end of the junction does not agree with germline; a read error may underlie this. The source of this sequence is a human donor with multiple sclerosis. The chain carries TRBV6-5 and TRBJ1-2; maybe TRBD1 (5 bases). The material sequenced was CD8+ T cells from PBMCs. In DNA form, the CDR3 reads TGTGCCAACAGTGGGGGTGACTATGGCTACACCTTC. Translated: CANSGGDYGYTF.